These 11 T cell receptor beta chains were sequenced from one sample in a study of blood T cell repertoires in COVID-19. Libraries were prepared by immunoSEQ multiplex PCR; TCRdb keeps only in-frame clonotypes and omits some of them. The sample gives 160,000 or so clones, roughly 78% of which show up once; 6.5% is in the top ten. The sequenced material came from peripheral blood. The source of these receptors is a man aged 65-85 years with active or convalescent COVID-19.

The chain employs TRBV19 and TRBJ2-5; D possibly corresponds to TRBD1 (6 bases). CDR1 is LNHDA, CDR2 SQIVND, per germline (reference sequence). The germline V and J ends were trimmed by 6 bases and 3 bases, with 14 bases remaining between them. The CDR3 extends over 14 amino acids. Written as DNA, the CDR3 is TGTGCCAGTAGCACCCGGACAGAAGAAGAGACCCAGTACTTC. Translating it yields CASSTRTEEETQYF.

V is TRBV2 and J is TRBJ2-1; 13 nucleotides align to TRBD2. Looked up from germline, CDR1 is SNHLY and CDR2 is FYNNEI. The CDR3 is 16 amino acids. V dropped 5 bases and J dropped 8; count of bases not matched to a gene: 9. For the CDR3, the DNA is TGTGCCAGCAGTCTGAGGACTAGCGGGAGTCAGCATGAGCAGTTCTTC. Translating it yields CASSLRTSGSQHEQFF.

V is TRBV6-6 and J is TRBJ1-2; 7 bases line up with TRBD1. Trimming cost V 7 bases and J 2 bases; bases outside gene matches: 7. This CDR3 comprises 14 residues. The germline CDR1 and CDR2 sequences are MNHNY and SVGAGI (reference sequence). CDR3 DNA: TGTGCCAGCATCTCGGGGGACAGAAACTATGGCTACACCTTC. Its protein is CASISGDRNYGYTF.

This chain links TRBV5-1 with TRBJ1-1, with TRBD1 matching over 10 bases. V shed 4 bases, J shed 2 bases, and the junction held 8 bases outside the gene matches. The germline V gene has CDR1 SGHRS and CDR2 YFSETQ. This CDR3 is built from 16 residues. The CDR3 here is CASSRQGALGNTEAFF. DNA of the CDR3: TGCGCCAGCAGCCGACAGGGGGCATTGGGCAACACTGAAGCTTTCTTT.

The chain carries TRBV12-5 and TRBJ2-7, with TRBD1 matching over 9 bases. V lost 5 bases and J lost 2; bases outside the gene matches: 10. This CDR3 has 16 amino acids. Germline values: CDR1 LGHNT, CDR2 FRNRAP. In DNA form, the CDR3 reads TGTGCTAGTGGTCCGACAGGGGGTGCTGGGGCCTACGAGCAGTACTTC. Protein product: CASGPTGGAGAYEQYF.

This chain connects TRBV7-9 to TRBJ2-5; 8 bases align to TRBD1. V shed 5 bases and J 5 bases; nucleotides not matched to a gene: 7. CDR1 and CDR2 from the germline V gene are SEHNR and FQNEAQ (reference sequence). The CDR3 covers 14 residues. The DNA of the CDR3 is TGTGCCAGCAGCCAGGGGCGACAGGGGGAGACCCAGTACTTC. It codes for CASSQGRQGETQYF.

This clone was recorded a few times. This chain joins TRBV4-2 and TRBJ1-4, with D tentatively TRBD1 (6 bases). CDR1 is LGHNA and CDR2 is YNFKEQ in the germline V gene. This CDR3 region has 15 residues. V dropped 5 bases and J dropped 7 bases, with 17 bases sitting between them. CDR3 residues: CASSSDHRAGEKLFF. In DNA, the CDR3 is TGTGCCAGCAGCTCGGACCACAGGGCGGGTGAAAAACTGTTTTTT.

V is TRBV5-1 and J is TRBJ1-1; D perhaps matches TRBD1 (5 bases). V shed 4 bases and J shed 5 bases, with 15 bases lying between them. This CDR3 is built from 14 residues. CDR1 and CDR2 from the germline V gene are SGHRS and YFSETQ. In DNA form, the CDR3 reads TGCGCCAGCAGCCCGGGACTTGGGAATACTGAAGCTTTCTTT. It is translated as CASSPGLGNTEAFF.

The chain links TRBV12-3 or TRBV12-4 to TRBJ2-7, with D possibly TRBD1 on 5 matching bases. The CDR3 contains 13 residues. V was trimmed by 2 bases and J by 4 bases, leaving 9 bases between them. Written as DNA, the CDR3 is TGTGCCAGCAGTTTAAGGCAGGGATACGAGCAGTACTTC. This encodes CASSLRQGYEQYF.

This clone was counted a few times. The chain's CDR3 is CASSVGGGREQYF. DNA for the CDR3: TGTGCCAGCAGCGTAGGTGGGGGCCGAGAGCAGTACTTC. V usage is TRBV9 and J usage is TRBJ2-7; possibly TRBD1 for D (6 bases). This CDR3 has 13 residues. V shed 0 bases and J shed 7 bases, with 11 bases lying between them. The germline gives CDR1 SGDLS, CDR2 YYNGEE.

V gene TRBV5-5 combines with J gene TRBJ2-3; TRBD2 might be the D (5 bases). Germline V gives CDR1 SGHKS, CDR2 YYEKEE (reference sequence). This CDR3 contains 14 residues. V was clipped by 0 bases and J by 6 bases, with 11 bases between them. For the CDR3, the DNA is TGTGCCAGCAGCTTGGCCGCGGGTAGGGATACGCAGTATTTT. This encodes CASSLAAGRDTQYF.